These 32 T cell receptor beta chains came from one sample sequenced in a study of immune heterogeneity within non-small cell lung tumors. Bulk tumor genomic DNA, about 620 ng per sample, was used as template. Doctors removed several biopsies from each primary tumor during surgery, keeping them far apart. Samples came from untreated patients having curative surgery for newly diagnosed non-small cell lung cancer. Multiplex PCR employing 32 V and 13 J primers generated amplicons of the TCR beta CDR3. TCRdb re-derived calls from the multiplex PCR reads in MiXCR, one entry per CDR3 protein. The sample lists approximately 14,000 distinct CDR3 sequences, 25% to 35% occurring once. Sequencing was performed on lung tumor tissue. These receptors were taken from a man aged 35-49 years with non-small cell lung cancer.

By sample share, this clonotype is medium-sized. The chain carries TRBV4-3 and TRBJ2-3, with 10 positions matching TRBD2. The V and J ends lost 0 bases and 2 bases, in that order; junction bases with no gene match: 2. The CDR3 is made up of 16 amino acids. Germline V gives CDR1 LGHNA, CDR2 YSLEER. CDR3 DNA: TGCGCCAGCAGCCAAGATCTAGCGGGAGTCACAGATACGCAGTATTTT. This gives the protein CASSQDLAGVTDTQYF.

A remark on this clonotype: Compared with germline, one end of the junction differs, possibly owing to a read error. The chain combines TRBV10-3 with TRBJ2-5, with D possibly matching TRBD1 (6 bases). The CDR3 runs to 15 residues. Germline CDR1 ENHRY, CDR2 SYGVKD. This CDR3 reads CAISDPKTGKEIQYF. DNA for the CDR3: TGTGCCATCAGTGATCCCAAAACAGGGAAAGAGATCCAGTACTTC.

This clonotype was detected ten times or more. The CDR3 loop is CASSPGRAGLHEQYF. CDR3 in DNA: TGTGCCAGCTCACCTGGCCGTGCAGGCCTCCACGAGCAGTACTTC. The chain joins TRBV18 to TRBJ2-7; D is ambiguous. Between the trimmed V and J ends, which lost 3 bases and 5 bases, there was a span of 17 bases. This CDR3 is 15 amino acids long. CDR1 and CDR2 from the germline V gene are KGHSH and LQKENI.

The CDR3 DNA sequence: TGTGCCAGCAGCTTTAATCGAGGTGAAGCTTTCTTT. Its protein is CASSFNRGEAFF. V and J are TRBV11-2 and TRBJ1-1; D gene unclear. This CDR3 contains 12 residues. The V end was cut by 3 bases, the J end by 7 bases, with 9 bases between. Germline V gene sequence: CDR1 SGHAT, CDR2 FQNNGV.

Turning to this clonotype: This may stem from a read error, because a much larger clone lies one nucleotide away. The chain combines TRBV10-3 with TRBJ1-5, with TRBD1 matching over 7 bases. The CDR3 extends over 15 amino acids. Germline values: CDR1 ENHRY, CDR2 SYGVKD. The CDR3 here is CAISESEGAGQSQHF. In DNA, the CDR3 is TGTGCCATCAGTGAGTCTGAGGGGGCGGGTCAGTCCCAGCATTTT.

This clonotype was recorded a few times. This chain connects TRBV20-1 to TRBJ2-4; D not resolved. The V end was cut by 2 bases, the J end by 7 bases, with 15 bases between. CDR1 is DFQATT, CDR2 SNEGSKA, per germline (reference sequence). There are 14 residues in the CDR3. This chain's CDR3 is CSARREVPWNIQYF. As DNA, the CDR3 is TGCAGTGCTAGAAGGGAAGTCCCTTGGAACATTCAGTACTTC.

This clonotype was found a few times. The rearrangement links TRBV7-9 to TRBJ1-5; 12 bases line up with TRBD1. Losses at the gene ends were 4 bases for V and 6 bases for J; bases not matched to a gene: 4. CDR3 length: 15 residues. Per germline, CDR1 SEHNR and CDR2 FQNEAQ (reference sequence). For the CDR3, the DNA is TGTGCCAGCAGCTCGGGACAGGGGGCTTCTCAGCCCCAGCATTTT. Translation: CASSSGQGASQPQHF.

J is TRBJ2-3 and V is TRBV7-3, with a tentative D call TRBD2 (5 bases). The CDR3 contains 15 residues. Germline assignment: CDR1 SGHTA and CDR2 FQGTGA. The V gene lost 4 bases and the J gene lost 3 bases, with 14 bases spanning the gap. This chain's CDR3 is CASSWVGVGTDTQYF. The CDR3 region has the DNA TGTGCCAGCAGCTGGGTGGGAGTCGGGACAGATACGCAGTATTTT. Combining the CDR3 with reference TRBV7-3 and TRBJ2-3 gives the whole variable domain GAGVSQTPSNKVTEKGKYVELRCDPISGHTALYWYRQSLGQGPEFLIYFQGTGAADDSGLPNDRFFAVRPEGSVSTLKIQRTERGDSAVYLCASSWVGVGTDTQYFGPGTRLTVL.

This chain connects TRBV27 to TRBJ2-1; 9 bases match TRBD2. The junction had 9 bases not matched to a gene; V was cut back by 5 bases and J by 4 bases. Per the germline V gene, CDR1 is MNHEY and CDR2 is SMNVEV (reference sequence). The CDR3 sequence is 16 residues long. CDR3 loop: CASSLKTSGKYNEQFF. In DNA, the CDR3 is TGTGCCAGCAGTCTAAAGACTAGCGGAAAATACAATGAGCAGTTCTTC.

This clonotype is termed medium-sized. The chain combines TRBV11-2 with TRBJ2-7; D possibly matches TRBD1 or TRBD2 (6 bases each). The CDR3 is made up of 14 amino acids. The germline gives CDR1 SGHAT, CDR2 FQNNGV. V dropped 5 bases and J dropped 5 bases, with 16 bases sitting between them. The CDR3 DNA sequence: TGTGCCAGCAGCACGGGAGTGGGGGCCCACGAGCAGTACTTC. Translation gives CASSTGVGAHEQYF.

In its sample, this clonotype was seen a few times. V usage is TRBV7-2 and J usage is TRBJ2-7; 10 bases agree with TRBD1. V was pared by 5 bases and J by 3 bases, with 4 bases of the junction left unmatched. The germline CDR1 and CDR2 sequences are SGHTA and FQGNSA. The CDR3 consists of 14 residues. The DNA of the CDR3 is TGTGCCAGCAGCCCACGGACAGGGGGCTACGAGCAGTACTTC. This codes for CASSPRTGGYEQYF. Variable domain in full (rest from reference TRBV7-2 and TRBJ2-7): GAGVSQSPSNKVTEKGKDVELRCDPISGHTALYWYRQSLGQGLEFLIYFQGNSAPDKSGLPSDRFSAERTGGSVSTLTIQRTQQEDSAVYLCASSPRTGGYEQYFGPGTRLTVT.

The chain employs TRBV5-6 and TRBJ2-7, with 13 bases identical to TRBD2. V lost 0 bases to trimming and J lost 6 bases; unmatched junction nucleotides: 6. The CDR3 consists of 16 residues. Germline V gives CDR1 SGHDT, CDR2 YYEEEE. Here the CDR3 reads CASSLVGLAGVGEQYF. In nucleotides, the CDR3 is TGTGCCAGCAGCTTGGTTGGACTAGCGGGAGTCGGCGAGCAGTACTTC.

This clonotype was seen ten or more times. V is TRBV12-3 or TRBV12-4 and J is TRBJ2-1; unclear D gene. The CDR3 is 12 residues long. Trimming stripped 8 bases from V and 10 bases from J, with 15 bases between. The chain's CDR3 is CASRSYIGEQFF. CDR3 DNA: TGTGCCAGCCGATCGTACATAGGGGAGCAGTTCTTC.

There are a few counts of this clonotype. The V call is TRBV20-1, the J call TRBJ2-1; D perhaps matches TRBD2 (6 bases). Germline CDR1 is DFQATT and CDR2 is SNEGSKA (reference sequence). This CDR3 region has 13 residues. The CDR3 bases are TGCACCCTAGCGTCGACCGACTACAATGAGCAGTTCTTC. Its protein product is CTLASTDYNEQFF.

This clonotype was seen at least ten times. This chain connects TRBV12-3 or TRBV12-4 to TRBJ1-2, with 8 nucleotides matching TRBD1. J gave up 3 bases and V 5 bases, and 8 bases lay outside the gene matches. There are 15 residues in the CDR3. CDR3 sequence: CASSLGQGSYYGYTF. DNA for the CDR3: TGTGCCAGCAGTCTTGGACAGGGCTCTTACTATGGCTACACCTTC.

J is TRBJ2-1 and V is TRBV20-1; TRBD2 agrees at 11 bases. Germline V gene sequence: CDR1 DFQATT, CDR2 SNEGSKA (reference sequence). V lost 6 bases and J lost 9; bases outside the gene matches: 22. The CDR3 is 18 amino acids. The CDR3 bases are TGCAGTGCCACCCCAGGGACTAGCGGTAGCTTAAGCATCGGTGAGCAGTTCTTC. Translated: CSATPGTSGSLSIGEQFF.

The rearrangement links TRBV5-6 to TRBJ2-7, with 9 bases identical to TRBD2. Germline assignment: CDR1 SGHDT and CDR2 YYEEEE. The ends lost 4 bases at V and 6 bases at J; junction bases unmatched: 8. This CDR3 is 14 amino acids long. Here the CDR3 DNA reads TGTGCCAGCAGCCCCGGACTAGCGATCGGCGAGCAGTACTTC. It specifies CASSPGLAIGEQYF. Combining the CDR3 with reference TRBV5-6 and TRBJ2-7 gives the whole variable domain DAGVTQSPTHLIKTRGQQVTLRCSPKSGHDTVSWYQQALGQGPQFIFQYYEEEERQRGNFPDRFSGHQFPNYSSELNVNALLLGDSALYLCASSPGLAIGEQYFGPGTRLTVT.

The sample holds many counts of this clonotype. The chain joins TRBV12-3 or TRBV12-4 to TRBJ1-2, with D possibly being TRBD1 (5 bases). CDR3 length equals 12 residues. V dropped 4 bases and J dropped 3 bases, with 6 bases sitting between them. The chain's CDR3 is CASSSGYYGYTF. Written as DNA, the CDR3 is TGTGCCAGCAGTTCAGGGTACTATGGCTACACCTTC.

By proportion, this clonotype is medium-sized. The chain employs TRBV12-3 or TRBV12-4 and TRBJ1-1; possibly TRBD1 for D (5 bases). The CDR3 is 13 residues long. Trimming took 3 bases from V and 7 from J, leaving 12 bases between them. The CDR3 DNA sequence: TGTGCCAGCAGTTTTGGGACCGACCTTGAAGCTTTCTTT. It yields the protein CASSFGTDLEAFF.

In its sample, this clonotype is medium-sized (0.01 to 0.1%). The rearrangement joins TRBV14 to TRBJ2-3; 15 nucleotides align to TRBD2. Trimming took 5 bases from V and 6 from J; bases not matched to a gene: 18. This CDR3 region has 20 residues. Germline V gene sequence: CDR1 SGHDN, CDR2 FVKESK. The CDR3 coding sequence is TGTGCCAGCAGCTCCTATCGTTCAGGGACTAGCGGGAGGTTGGCCGATACGCAGTATTTT. Translation: CASSSYRSGTSGRLADTQYF. The variable domain in full, completed from reference TRBV14 and TRBJ2-3, reads EAGVTQFPSHSVIEKGQTVTLRCDPISGHDNLYWYRRVMGKEIKFLLHFVKESKQDESGMPNNRFLAERTGGTYSTLKVQPAELEDSGVYFCASSSYRSGTSGRLADTQYFGPGTRLTVL.

The chain carries TRBV4-1 and TRBJ2-1, with 10 bases identical to TRBD1. With V trimmed by 3 bases and J by 2 bases, 4 bases remained unmatched. CDR3 length: 16 residues. Germline CDR1 is MGHRA and CDR2 is YSYEKL. CDR3 sequence (DNA): TGCGCCAGCAGCCACCGGGGGACAGGGGCCTACAATGAGCAGTTCTTC. This sequence encodes CASSHRGTGAYNEQFF.

This rearrangement joins TRBV5-6 to TRBJ1-1; no firm D call. CDR1 and CDR2 from the germline V gene are SGHDT and YYEEEE. V was shortened by 0 bases and J by 3 bases, with 3 bases between the two germline ends. The CDR3 has 12 amino acids. CDR3 DNA: TGTGCCAGCAGCTTGGGTTACACTGAAGCTTTCTTT. Its protein product is CASSLGYTEAFF.

This clonotype was observed a few times. The V call is TRBV11-2, the J call TRBJ1-5; TRBD1 matches 7 bases. The germline V gene encodes CDR1 SGHAT and CDR2 FQNNGV. J lost 4 bases, V lost 3 bases, and 0 bases had no gene match. This CDR3 comprises 13 residues. The CDR3 nucleotides are TGTGCCAGCAGCTTGGACAGGAATCAGCCCCAGCATTTT. It translates to CASSLDRNQPQHF.

Concerning this clonotype: A much larger clonotype is one base distant, so this may be a read error. The chain combines TRBV24-1 with TRBJ2-1, with 7 bases identical to TRBD1. This CDR3 contains 16 residues. Germline lookup yields CDR1 KGHDR and CDR2 SFDVKD. The CDR3 sequence: CPTSSRQGPRDNEQFF. CDR3 nucleotides: TGTCCCACCAGTTCCAGACAGGGCCCTAGGGACAATGAGCAGTTCTTC.

Notes on this clonotype: This may stem from a read error, because a much larger clone lies one nucleotide away. The V call is TRBV12-3 or TRBV12-4, the J call TRBJ1-5; D remains unclear. The CDR3 is 14 residues long. The V gene lost 6 bases and the J gene lost 1 base, with 10 bases spanning the gap. The CDR3 loop reads CASRGMGSNQPQHF. CDR3 sequence (DNA): TGTGCCAGCAGGGGCATGGGGAGCAATCAGCCCCAGCATTTT.

Details on this clonotype: A much larger clonotype is one base distant, so this may be a read error. This sequence joins TRBV11-3 and TRBJ2-7, with 7 bases fitting TRBD2. Germline loops: CDR1 SGHNT, CDR2 YENEEA. V was clipped by 0 bases and J by 9 bases; unmatched bases: 8. CDR3 length: 14 residues. CDR3 in DNA: TGTGCCAGCAGCTTAGAAGGACTAGTCGTTTGGCAGTACTTC. Amino acids: CASSLEGLVVWQYF.

This clonotype occurred many times. The chain carries TRBV6-1 and TRBJ1-2; no definite D call. Germline V gives CDR1 MNHNS, CDR2 SASEGT. The CDR3 runs 13 residues. V was trimmed by 7 bases and J by 8 bases, leaving 17 bases between them. The CDR3 DNA is TGTGCCAGCACCCCGAACCGGAAGGAGGGCTACACCTTC. Translation: CASTPNRKEGYTF.

The table lists this clonotype with a count of one. A read error may be the cause here, since a much bigger clone is one base away. V and J are TRBV7-2 and TRBJ2-7; perhaps TRBD2 as D (7 bases). CDR1 and CDR2 (germline): SGHTA, FQGNSA. The CDR3 length is 17 residues. V lost 1 base, J lost 0 bases, and 16 bases lay in between. The CDR3 reads CASSLGNKRDTSYEQYF. In DNA form, the CDR3 reads TGTGCCAGCAGCTTAGGAAATAAGCGGGACACCTCCTACGAGCAGTACTTC.

The chain employs TRBV7-8 and TRBJ2-5, with D perhaps matching TRBD2 (5 bases). V lost 5 bases and J lost 2, with 12 bases in between. CDR3 size: 14 residues. Germline V gene lookup returns CDR1 SGHVS and CDR2 FQNEAQ. CDR3 residues: CASSTRRTQETQYF. Here the CDR3 DNA reads TGTGCCAGCAGCACCCGGAGGACTCAAGAGACCCAGTACTTC. Based on the CDR3 plus reference TRBV7-8 and TRBJ2-5, the full variable domain is GAGVSQSPRYKVAKRGQDVALRCDPISGHVSLFWYQQALGQGPEFLTYFQNEAQLDKSGLPSDRFFAERPEGSVSTLKIQRTQQEDSAVYLCASSTRRTQETQYFGPGTRLLVL.

This clonotype was observed at least ten times. CDR3 sequence reads: CASWTGGGYGYTF. The CDR3 nucleotides are TGTGCCTCTTGGACAGGGGGAGGCTATGGCTACACCTTC. This chain uses TRBV10-3 with TRBJ1-2; 10 bases agree with TRBD1. After removal of 11 bases from V and 4 bases from J, the junction contained 7 bases not matched to a gene. Germline CDR1 ENHRY, CDR2 SYGVKD. The CDR3 runs 13 residues.

Points on this clonotype: Given a much more abundant clone one base away, this may be a read error. The chain is built from TRBV5-1 and TRBJ1-2; tentatively, D is TRBD1 (5 bases). The CDR3 consists of 16 residues. Germline lookup yields CDR1 SGHRS and CDR2 YFSETQ. V shed 5 bases and J shed 2 bases, with 19 bases lying between them. The CDR3 spells CASRPGGTSSNYGYTF. In nucleotides, the CDR3 is TGCGCCAGCAGGCCTGGTGGGACCTCTTCGAACTATGGCTACACCTTC.

This clonotype turned up a few times. The chain has TRBV4-1 and TRBJ2-7; the match to TRBD2 covers 8 bases. Per the germline V gene, CDR1 is MGHRA and CDR2 is YSYEKL. This CDR3 is built from 16 residues. V shed 1 base, J shed 5 bases, and the junction held 10 bases outside the gene matches. The chain's CDR3 is CASSQGRSGSVHEQYF. As DNA, the CDR3 is TGCGCCAGCAGCCAAGGGAGGAGCGGGAGTGTCCACGAGCAGTACTTC.